The entry that follows covers one T cell receptor beta chain sequence. Its specificity is unknown. This record comes from a study of OX40 agonist ivuxolimab in advanced cancers. Study-level results: A proportion of nonresponders additionally exhibited low normalized T-cell clonal expansion.

Germline V gene data show CDR1 as LGHNA and CDR2 as YSLEER. The germline V and J ends were trimmed by 0 bases and 7 bases, with 10 bases remaining between them. The CDR3 loop spans 14 amino acids. TCRdb's copy holds only in-frame clones and misses some; the assay was immunoSEQ multiplex PCR. The sample includes roughly 67,000 clones, approximately 80% of them seen just once. The sequencing here drew on CD4+ or CD8+ T cells sorted from blood, taken in a trial of the OX40 agonist ivuxolimab. This TCR was sampled from an adult with an advanced solid tumor such as melanoma, head and neck, liver or kidney cancer. The J gene is TRBJ1-5, the V gene TRBV4-3; D unclear. The CDR3 loop is CASSQEPSGQPQHF. The CDR3 coding sequence is TGCGCCAGCAGCCAAGAACCCTCGGGGCAGCCCCAGCATTTT.